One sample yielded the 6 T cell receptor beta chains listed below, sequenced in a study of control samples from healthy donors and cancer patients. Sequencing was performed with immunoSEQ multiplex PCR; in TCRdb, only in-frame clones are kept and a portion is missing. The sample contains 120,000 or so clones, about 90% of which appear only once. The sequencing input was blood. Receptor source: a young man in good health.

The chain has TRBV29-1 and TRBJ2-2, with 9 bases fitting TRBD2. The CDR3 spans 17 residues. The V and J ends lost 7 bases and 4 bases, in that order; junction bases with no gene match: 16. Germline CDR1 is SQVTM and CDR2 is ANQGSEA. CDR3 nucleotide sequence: TGCAGCGCTTTAGTAGCGGGAGACACGAGTCGCACCGGGGAGCTGTTTTTT. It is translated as CSALVAGDTSRTGELFF.

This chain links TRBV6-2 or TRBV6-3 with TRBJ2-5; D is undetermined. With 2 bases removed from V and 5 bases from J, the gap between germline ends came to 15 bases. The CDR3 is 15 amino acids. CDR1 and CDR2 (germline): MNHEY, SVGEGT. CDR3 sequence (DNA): TGTGCCAGCAGTTACCGGCAGTTTCCGTGGGAGACCCAGTACTTC. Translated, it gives CASSYRQFPWETQYF.

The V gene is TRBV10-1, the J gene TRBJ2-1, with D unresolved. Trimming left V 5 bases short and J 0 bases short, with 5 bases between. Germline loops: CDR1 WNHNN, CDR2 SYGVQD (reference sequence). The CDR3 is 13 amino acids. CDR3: CASSRSSYNEQFF. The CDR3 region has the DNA TGCGCCAGCAGTCGTAGCTCCTACAATGAGCAGTTCTTC.

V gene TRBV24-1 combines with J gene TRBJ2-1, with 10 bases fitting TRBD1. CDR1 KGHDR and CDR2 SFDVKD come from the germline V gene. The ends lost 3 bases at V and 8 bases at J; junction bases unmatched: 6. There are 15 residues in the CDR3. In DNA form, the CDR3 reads TGTGCCACCAGTGATACCGGGACAGGGGTGGATGAGCAGTTCTTC. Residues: CATSDTGTGVDEQFF.

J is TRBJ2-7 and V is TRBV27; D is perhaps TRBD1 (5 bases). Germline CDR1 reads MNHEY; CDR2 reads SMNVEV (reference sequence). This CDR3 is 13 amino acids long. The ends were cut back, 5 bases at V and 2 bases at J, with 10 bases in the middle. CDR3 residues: CASSQDSPYEQYF. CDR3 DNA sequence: TGTGCCAGCAGTCAAGACAGCCCCTACGAGCAGTACTTC.

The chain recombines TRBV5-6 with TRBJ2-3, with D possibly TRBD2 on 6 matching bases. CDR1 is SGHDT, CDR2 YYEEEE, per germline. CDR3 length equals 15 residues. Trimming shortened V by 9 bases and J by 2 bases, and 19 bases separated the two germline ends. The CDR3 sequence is CAIRKAGGVTDTQYF. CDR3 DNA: TGTGCCATCCGTAAGGCAGGAGGGGTCACAGATACGCAGTATTTT.